This T cell receptor (beta chain) comes out of a study of T cell responses to AZD1222 COVID-19 vaccine. Study background: Second doses that came at about 4 or about 12 weeks were put together.

A remark on this clone: Its cognate antigen is unknown.

Study observations and caveats: Females made up more of the donors, who were largely white British, and clonal diversity may have come out too low. There were vaccine-associated CD4 TCRs across spike, dominant at 160-218 and 743-854. The reported proportion of spike-specific TCRs targeting unmutated variant regions was nearly half.

The CDR3 length is 11 residues. The V and J ends lost 1 base and 5 bases respectively, with 0 bases between them. Germline V CDR1 and CDR2: SGHDT, YYEEEE. Sequencing was performed with immunoSEQ multiplex PCR; in TCRdb, only in-frame clones are kept and a portion is missing. Of roughly 160,000 clones in the sample, 75% to 90% were seen once. The material was peripheral blood, obtained on day 0 of AZD1222 vaccination. This clonotype originated in an adult in good health. This chain uses TRBV5-6 with TRBJ1-4; D not certain. The CDR3 DNA sequence: TGTGCCAGCAGCTTGAATGAAAAACTGTTTTTT. Its protein is CASSLNEKLFF.